A selection of T cell receptor beta chains follows, all from one sample in a study of blood T cell repertoires in COVID-19. Assay: immunoSEQ multiplex PCR; the TCRdb copy retains only in-frame clones and omits some. Here the sample spans over 250,000 clones, around nine tenths being singletons. Material: PBMCs or T cells enriched from blood (not recorded which). These receptors all come from a woman younger than 35 who had recovered from COVID-19. Both conserved end residues are part of each CDR3. Only part of the rows carry a size: once, few, many, or a class if the clone is expanded.

clone_size	j_call	v_call	cdr3_aa
.	TRBJ1-4	TRBV25-1	CASRRDEKLFF
.	TRBJ1-1	TRBV27	CASSPKGRALTFF
.	TRBJ2-7	TRBV27	CASRDPGQYHEQYF
.	TRBJ2-7	TRBV11-2	CASSSLGLAGLYEQYF
.	TRBJ2-5	TRBV6-5	CASSRDRAQETQYF
.	TRBJ2-1	TRBV9	CASSVEATRSNEQFF
.	TRBJ2-7	TRBV28	CASSRQGSRYEQYF
.	TRBJ1-1	TRBV4-1	CASSQDRTGWANTEAFF
.	TRBJ2-7	TRBV7-9	CASSFGGISYEQYF
.	TRBJ1-1	TRBV7-2	CASTSTYRGLPEEAFF
.	TRBJ1-5	TRBV6-1	CASSDGAGEQPQHF
.	TRBJ1-6	TRBV7-9	CASSSPRESSYNSPLHF
.	TRBJ1-2	TRBV25-1	CASSEQTGRYGYTF
.	TRBJ2-7	TRBV7-8	CASSSEMGLAGGLQPYEQYF
few	TRBJ2-7	TRBV7-9	CASSYGDSYYEQYF
.	TRBJ1-1	TRBV4-2	CASSPQGPGTEAFF
.	TRBJ1-2	TRBV3-1/TRBV3-2	CASSFRGGFNYGYTF
.	TRBJ2-7	TRBV12-3/TRBV12-4	CASSFGISYEQYF
.	TRBJ1-2	TRBV7-9	CASSLGDRGYYGYTF
.	TRBJ1-6	TRBV2	CASSEKGTANNSPLHF
.	TRBJ1-1	TRBV3-1/TRBV3-2	CASSQGRLNTEAFF
.	TRBJ1-2	TRBV27	CASSKQGEVIYGYTF
.	TRBJ1-1	TRBV3-1/TRBV3-2	CASSQVRTGGKAFF